Listed here are 18 T cell receptor beta chains from one sample, sequenced in a study of control samples from healthy donors and cancer patients. The assay was immunoSEQ multiplex PCR, and TCRdb's table has in-frame clones only and misses some. The table includes about 120,000 clones, roughly 92% detected once. Sequenced sample: blood. These receptors all stem from a woman between 18 and 29 years old in good health.

This clone was seen only once. The chain is built from TRBV7-6 and TRBJ2-2, with 11 bases identical to TRBD1. Trimming at V came to 3 bases and at J to 5 bases, leaving 8 bases not matched to a gene. This CDR3 region has 17 residues. From germline, CDR1 is SGHVS and CDR2 FNYEAQ. In nucleotides, the CDR3 is TGTGCCAGCAGCTTCCTTGGACAGGGGGCATCTACCGGGGAGCTGTTTTTT. Residues: CASSFLGQGASTGELFF.

The V call is TRBV28, the J call TRBJ2-1; 9 nucleotides line up with TRBD1. The ends lost 5 bases at V and 2 bases at J; junction bases unmatched: 7. The V gene's germline CDR1 is MDHEN and CDR2 SYDVKM. The CDR3 extends over 16 amino acids. The CDR3 loop reads CASSGAGTGTYNEQFF. The CDR3 region has the DNA TGTGCCAGCAGTGGCGCCGGGACAGGGACCTACAATGAGCAGTTCTTC.

This chain joins TRBV15 and TRBJ2-2, with D possibly matching TRBD2 (6 bases). Trimming took 5 bases from V and 4 from J, leaving 11 bases between them. Germline lookup yields CDR1 LNHNV and CDR2 YYDKDF (reference sequence). The CDR3 runs to 14 residues. CDR3 loop: CATSARESTGELFF. The CDR3 DNA sequence: TGTGCCACCAGCGCGCGGGAAAGCACCGGGGAGCTGTTTTTT.

This sequence joins TRBV19 and TRBJ1-1; D is uncertain. Germline V gene data show CDR1 as LNHDA and CDR2 as SQIVND (reference sequence). Trimming cost V 4 bases and J 2 bases, with 17 bases left between them. The CDR3 loop spans 16 amino acids. Here the CDR3 DNA reads TGTGCCAGTAGTAGCCTTACGGGTCTTAGAAACACTGAAGCTTTCTTT. Protein product: CASSSLTGLRNTEAFF.

This chain links TRBV5-4 with TRBJ2-3; D unclear. Deletions cut 2 bases from V and 2 bases from J, with 6 bases between. Looked up from germline, CDR1 is SGHNT and CDR2 is YYREEE (reference sequence). The CDR3 loop spans 13 amino acids. The CDR3 region is CASSFQNTDTQYF. The CDR3, as DNA: TGTGCCAGCAGCTTTCAGAACACAGATACGCAGTATTTT.

The J gene is TRBJ2-7, the V gene TRBV24-1; the match to TRBD2 covers 8 bases. Germline V gives CDR1 KGHDR, CDR2 SFDVKD. V was pared by 7 bases and J by 5 bases, with 12 bases of the junction left unmatched. The CDR3 runs 15 residues. The CDR3 spells CATSAGRGVNDEQYF. The CDR3 region has the DNA TGTGCCACCAGCGCCGGGCGGGGGGTAAATGACGAGCAGTACTTC.

DNA of the CDR3: TGTGCCAGTAGTCGGCGGGGGGCCACCTACGAGCAGTACTTC. This sequence encodes CASSRRGATYEQYF. The gene calls are TRBV19 and TRBJ2-7; 8 bases match TRBD2. This CDR3 is 14 amino acids long. V lost 5 bases to trimming and J lost 2 bases; unmatched junction nucleotides: 5. The germline gives CDR1 LNHDA, CDR2 SQIVND (reference sequence).

The chain is built from TRBV6-5 and TRBJ1-3, with D uncertain. This CDR3 is built from 16 residues. Germline V gene lookup returns CDR1 MNHEY and CDR2 SVGAGI. Deletions cut 2 bases from V and 0 bases from J, with 11 bases between. The CDR3 DNA is TGTGCCAGCAGTTACACTTCGGGTTCCTCTGGAAACACCATATATTTT. Protein: CASSYTSGSSGNTIYF.

The V gene is TRBV30, the J gene TRBJ2-2, with D unclear. The CDR3 is made up of 15 amino acids. V dropped 5 bases and J dropped 6 bases, with 19 bases sitting between them. Germline-derived CDR1 and CDR2 are GTSNPN and SVGIG (reference sequence). As DNA, the CDR3 is TGTGCCTGGGTAGGACGGACGGGTGGGGCCGGGGAGCTGTTTTTT. Residues: CAWVGRTGGAGELFF.

The rearrangement joins TRBV5-5 to TRBJ2-2; 7 bases line up with TRBD1. Trimming at V came to 1 base and at J to 3 bases, leaving 3 bases not matched to a gene. CDR1 is SGHKS, CDR2 YYEKEE, per germline (reference sequence). CDR3 length: 15 amino acids. The CDR3 protein is CASSLYRGDTGELFF. DNA of the CDR3: TGTGCCAGCAGCTTGTACAGGGGCGACACCGGGGAGCTGTTTTTT. Variable domain in full (rest from reference TRBV5-5 and TRBJ2-2): DAGVTQSPTHLIKTRGQQVTLRCSPISGHKSVSWYQQVLGQGPQFIFQYYEKEERGRGNFPDRFSARQFPNYSSELNVNALLLGDSALYLCASSLYRGDTGELFFGEGSRLTVL.

This CDR3 is CASSRDTQYF. The CDR3 coding sequence is TGTGCCAGCAGCCGAGATACGCAGTATTTT. The chain links TRBV12-3 or TRBV12-4 to TRBJ2-3; no definite D call. The ends were cut back, 6 bases at V and 5 bases at J, with 3 bases in the middle. The CDR3 contains 10 residues.

The chain is built from TRBV12-3 or TRBV12-4 and TRBJ2-3; D is unclear. V gave up 4 bases and J gave up 2 bases, with 7 bases separating them. This CDR3 is 13 amino acids long. CDR3 sequence: CASSSGITDTQYF. The CDR3 region has the DNA TGTGCCAGCAGTTCCGGAATCACAGATACGCAGTATTTT.

The rearrangement uses TRBV11-1 and TRBJ1-1; 7 nucleotides agree with TRBD1. The J segment lost 9 bases and the V segment lost 4 bases, leaving 5 bases of the junction unmatched. This CDR3 comprises 12 residues. Germline-derived CDR1 and CDR2 are SGHAT and FQDESV (reference sequence). Here the CDR3 DNA reads TGTGCCAGCAGCTCAAGACAGGGCAAAGCTTTCTTT. It encodes CASSSRQGKAFF.

The V and J genes are TRBV18 and TRBJ1-1; D is possibly TRBD1 (6 bases). The CDR3 length is 13 residues. Trimming left V 5 bases short and J 1 base short, with 8 bases between. Per the germline V gene, CDR1 is KGHSH and CDR2 is LQKENI. The CDR3 loop reads CASSGGQNTEAFF. The CDR3 DNA is TGTGCCAGCTCAGGGGGACAGAACACTGAAGCTTTCTTT.

This clone was seen only once. This sequence joins TRBV7-3 and TRBJ1-1; D gene uncertain. This CDR3 is 14 amino acids long. Trimming cost V 2 bases and J 0 bases, with 7 bases left between them. Per germline, CDR1 SGHTA and CDR2 FQGTGA. DNA of the CDR3: TGTGCCAGCAGCTTATTGGGGATGAACACTGAAGCTTTCTTT. Translation: CASSLLGMNTEAFF.

The V gene is TRBV9, the J gene TRBJ2-6; the D is unclear. Trimming shortened V by 2 bases and J by 0 bases, and 3 bases separated the two germline ends. This CDR3 is built from 14 residues. The germline V gene encodes CDR1 SGDLS and CDR2 YYNGEE. In DNA, the CDR3 is TGTGCCAGCAGCGTCAGCTCTGGGGCCAACGTCCTGACTTTC. Translation: CASSVSSGANVLTF.

The chain employs TRBV5-1 and TRBJ2-7; D remains unclear. The CDR3 loop spans 16 amino acids. From germline, CDR1 is SGHRS and CDR2 YFSETQ. Trimming pared 3 bases from V and 0 bases from J, leaving 16 bases between. DNA of the CDR3: TGCGCCAGCAGCTACCGGTTAGCCACGAGCTCCTACGAGCAGTACTTC. It encodes CASSYRLATSSYEQYF.

The chain has TRBV29-1 and TRBJ2-3, with D possibly matching TRBD2 (5 bases). V was shortened by 6 bases and J by 1 base, with 14 bases between the two germline ends. The germline CDR1 and CDR2 sequences are SQVTM and ANQGSEA. CDR3 length: 14 amino acids. DNA of the CDR3: TGCAGCGTGGAGCGGATGTCTGGCACAGATACGCAGTATTTT. It translates to CSVERMSGTDTQYF.